This T cell receptor (beta chain) derives from a study of glioma-infiltrating T cells. TCR alpha and beta CDR3 regions were amplified from RNA using iRepertoire nested multiplex PCR. TCRdb re-called the multiplex PCR reads through MiXCR, storing one row per CDR3 protein. The table shows about 130,000 distinct CDR3 sequences, with 24% occurring only once. Trimming at V came to 4 bases and at J to 3 bases, leaving 16 bases not matched to a gene. This CDR3 has 18 residues. Germline V gene data show CDR1 as SGHRS and CDR2 as YFSETQ. The V call is TRBV5-1, the J call TRBJ2-1, with 7 bases matching TRBD1. This TCR derives from a human donor with low-grade glioma or glioblastoma, undergoing nonglioma brain surgery, or in good health (not recorded which). Material for sequencing was glioma tissue, nonneoplastic brain tissue, or PBMCs (not recorded which). CDR3 sequence (DNA): TGCGCCAGCAGCCCGAGTCCCGGGACAGCCTTCCTCTACAATGAGCAGTTCTTC. Protein: CASSPSPGTAFLYNEQFF.